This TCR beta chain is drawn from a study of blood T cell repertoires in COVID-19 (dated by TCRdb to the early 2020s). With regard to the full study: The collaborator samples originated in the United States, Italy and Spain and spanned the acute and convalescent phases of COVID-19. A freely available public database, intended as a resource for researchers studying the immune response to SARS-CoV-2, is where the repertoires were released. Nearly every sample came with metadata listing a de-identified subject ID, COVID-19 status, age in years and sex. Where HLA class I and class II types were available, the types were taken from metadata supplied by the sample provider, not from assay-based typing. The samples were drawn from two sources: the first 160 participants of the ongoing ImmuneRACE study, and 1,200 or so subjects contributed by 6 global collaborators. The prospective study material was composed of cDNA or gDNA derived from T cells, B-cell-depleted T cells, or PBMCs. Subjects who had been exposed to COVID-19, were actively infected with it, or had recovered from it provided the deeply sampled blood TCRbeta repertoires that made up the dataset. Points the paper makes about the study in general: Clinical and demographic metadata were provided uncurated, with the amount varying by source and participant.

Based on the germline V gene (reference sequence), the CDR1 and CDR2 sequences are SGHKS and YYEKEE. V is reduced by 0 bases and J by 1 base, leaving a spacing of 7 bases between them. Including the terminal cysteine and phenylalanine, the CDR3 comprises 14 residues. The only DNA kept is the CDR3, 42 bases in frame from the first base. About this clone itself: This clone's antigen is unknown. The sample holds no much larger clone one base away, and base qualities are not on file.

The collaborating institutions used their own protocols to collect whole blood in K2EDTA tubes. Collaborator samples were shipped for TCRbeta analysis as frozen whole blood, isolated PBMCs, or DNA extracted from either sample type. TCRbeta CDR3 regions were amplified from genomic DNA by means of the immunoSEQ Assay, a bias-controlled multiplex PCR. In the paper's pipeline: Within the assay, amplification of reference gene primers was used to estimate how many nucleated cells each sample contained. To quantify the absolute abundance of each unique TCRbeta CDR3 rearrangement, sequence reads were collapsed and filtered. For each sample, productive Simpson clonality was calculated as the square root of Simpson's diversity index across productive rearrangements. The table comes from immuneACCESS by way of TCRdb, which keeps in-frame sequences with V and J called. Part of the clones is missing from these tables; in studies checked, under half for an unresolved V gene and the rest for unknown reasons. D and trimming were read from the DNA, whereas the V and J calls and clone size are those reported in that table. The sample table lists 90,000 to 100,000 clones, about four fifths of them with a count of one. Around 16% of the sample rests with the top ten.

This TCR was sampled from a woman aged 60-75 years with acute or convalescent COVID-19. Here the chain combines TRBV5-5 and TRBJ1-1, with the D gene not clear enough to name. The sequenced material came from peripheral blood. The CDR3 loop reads CASSLGQENTEAFF. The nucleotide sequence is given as TGTGCCAGCAGCTTGGGGCAGGAGAACACTGAAGCTTTCTTT.